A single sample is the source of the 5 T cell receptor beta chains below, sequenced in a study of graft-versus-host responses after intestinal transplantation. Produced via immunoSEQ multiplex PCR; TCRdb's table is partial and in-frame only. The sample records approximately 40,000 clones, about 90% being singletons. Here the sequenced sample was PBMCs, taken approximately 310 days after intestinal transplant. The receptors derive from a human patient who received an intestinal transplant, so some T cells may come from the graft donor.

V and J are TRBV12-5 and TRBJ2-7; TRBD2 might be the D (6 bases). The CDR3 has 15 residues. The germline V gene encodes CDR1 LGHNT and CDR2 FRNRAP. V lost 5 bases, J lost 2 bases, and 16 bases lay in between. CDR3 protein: CASGLTYGTAYEQYF. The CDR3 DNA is TGTGCTAGTGGTCTGACCTATGGGACTGCCTACGAGCAGTACTTC.

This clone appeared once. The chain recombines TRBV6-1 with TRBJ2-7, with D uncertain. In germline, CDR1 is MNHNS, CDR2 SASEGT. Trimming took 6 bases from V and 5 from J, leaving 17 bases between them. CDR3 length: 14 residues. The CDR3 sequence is CASSFRANVHEQYF. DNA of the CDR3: TGTGCCAGCAGCTTCCGGGCCAATGTCCACGAGCAGTACTTC.

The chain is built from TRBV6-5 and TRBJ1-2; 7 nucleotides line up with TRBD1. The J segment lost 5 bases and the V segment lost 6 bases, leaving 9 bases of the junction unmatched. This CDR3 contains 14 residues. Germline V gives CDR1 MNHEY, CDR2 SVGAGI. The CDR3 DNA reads TGTGCCAGCAGGGAGCAGGGGGAGAAGTATGGCTACACCTTC. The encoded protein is CASREQGEKYGYTF.

Here the CDR3 DNA reads TGTGCCAGCAGCTTCCGTTACGAGCAGTACTTC. Amino acid sequence: CASSFRYEQYF. The chain uses TRBV4-2 and TRBJ2-7; D unclear. This CDR3 spans 11 amino acids. From germline, CDR1 is LGHNA and CDR2 YNFKEQ. V was pared by 5 bases and J by 4 bases, with 6 bases between.

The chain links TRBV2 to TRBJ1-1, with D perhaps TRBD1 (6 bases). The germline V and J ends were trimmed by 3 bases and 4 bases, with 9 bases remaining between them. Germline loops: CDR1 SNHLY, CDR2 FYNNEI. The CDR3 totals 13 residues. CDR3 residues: CASSDRTVTEAFF. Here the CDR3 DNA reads TGTGCCAGCAGTGACCGGACAGTCACTGAAGCTTTCTTT.